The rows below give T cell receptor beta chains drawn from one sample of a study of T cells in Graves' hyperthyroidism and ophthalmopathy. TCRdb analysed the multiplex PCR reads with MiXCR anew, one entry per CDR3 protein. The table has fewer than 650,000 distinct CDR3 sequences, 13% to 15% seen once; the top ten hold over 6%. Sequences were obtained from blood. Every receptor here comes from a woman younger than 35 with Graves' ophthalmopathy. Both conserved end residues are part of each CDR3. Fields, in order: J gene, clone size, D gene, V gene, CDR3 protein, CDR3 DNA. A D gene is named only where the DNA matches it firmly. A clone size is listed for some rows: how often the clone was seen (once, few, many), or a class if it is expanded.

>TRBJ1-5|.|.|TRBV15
CATSNPGTPRKPQHF
TGTGCCACCAGCAATCCCGGGACCCCCAGGAAGCCCCAGCATTTT
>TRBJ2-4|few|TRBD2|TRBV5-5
CASSSLEGLAGENIQYF
TGTGCCAGCAGCTCGCTCGAAGGGCTAGCGGGAGAAAACATTCAGTACTTC
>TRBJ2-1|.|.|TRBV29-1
CSVEKSNEQFF
TGCAGCGTTGAGAAATCCAATGAGCAGTTCTTC
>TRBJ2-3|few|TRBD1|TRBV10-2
CASRDRGEKDTQYF
TGCGCCAGCAGGGACAGGGGGGAGAAAGATACGCAGTATTTT
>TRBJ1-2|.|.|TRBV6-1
CASGRDGSLGGYTF
TGTGCCAGCGGTAGGGACGGCAGTCTAGGGGGCTACACCTTC
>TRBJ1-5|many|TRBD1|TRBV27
CASSSLTPLQGRDDQPQHF
TGTGCCAGCAGTTCGCTAACACCCCTACAGGGGAGGGATGATCAGCCCCAGCATTTT
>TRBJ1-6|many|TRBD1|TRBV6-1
CASSRQQGEKASPLHF
TGTGCCAGCAGCCGGCAACAGGGGGAAAAGGCTTCACCCCTCCACTTT
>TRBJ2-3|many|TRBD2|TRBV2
CASSDKRELSDTQYF
TGTGCCAGCAGTGATAAGCGGGAGTTATCAGATACGCAGTATTTT
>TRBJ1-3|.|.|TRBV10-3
CAINNKGAGNTIYF
TGTGCCATCAACAACAAAGGGGCTGGAAACACCATATATTTT
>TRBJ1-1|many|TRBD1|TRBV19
CASRGGGQRPWTEAFF
TGTGCCAGTAGGGGAGGGGGCCAGCGACCATGGACTGAAGCTTTCTTT
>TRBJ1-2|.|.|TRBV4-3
CASSQGLGGGYGYTF
TGCGCCAGCAGCCAAGGCCTAGGGGGGGGCTATGGCTACACCTTC
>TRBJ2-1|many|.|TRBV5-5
CASSFVRRVSFNEQFF
TGTGCCAGCAGCTTTGTTCGGCGGGTTTCATTCAATGAGCAGTTCTTC
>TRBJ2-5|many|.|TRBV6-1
CASSYGGHQETQYF
TGTGCCAGCAGTTACGGCGGGCATCAGGAGACCCAGTACTTC
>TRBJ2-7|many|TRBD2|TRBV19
CASSRLAGSSYEQYF
TGTGCCAGCAGCCGACTAGCGGGGAGCTCCTACGAGCAGTACTTC
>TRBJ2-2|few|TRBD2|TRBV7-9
CASSLARIAGVRETGELFF
TGTGCCAGCAGCTTAGCGCGAATAGCGGGAGTCCGAGAGACCGGGGAGCTGTTTTTT
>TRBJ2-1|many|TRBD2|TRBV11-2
CASSLRSGRSNEQFF
TGTGCCAGCAGCTTAAGAAGCGGGAGGTCCAATGAGCAGTTCTTC
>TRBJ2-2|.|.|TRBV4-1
CASRYRDPNTGELFF
TGCGCCAGCAGGTACAGGGACCCGAACACCGGGGAGCTGTTTTTT
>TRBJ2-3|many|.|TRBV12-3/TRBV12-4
CASSLVTDTQYF
TGTGCCAGCAGTTTAGTCACAGATACGCAGTATTTT
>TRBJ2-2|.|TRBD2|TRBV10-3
CASSESSGRAAGELFF
TGTGCCAGCAGTGAATCGAGCGGGAGGGCTGCCGGGGAGCTGTTTTTT
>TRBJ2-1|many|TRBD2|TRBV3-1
CASSPPGGVNNEQFF
TGTGCCAGCAGCCCCCCCGGGGGGGTCAATAATGAGCAGTTCTTC
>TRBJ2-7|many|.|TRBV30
CAWSGRGEQYF
TGTGCCTGGAGCGGCAGGGGCGAGCAGTACTTC
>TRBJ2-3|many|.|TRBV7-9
CASSPTRGPTSSTDTQYF
TGTGCCAGCAGTCCGACCAGGGGCCCTACTTCTAGCACAGATACGCAGTATTTT
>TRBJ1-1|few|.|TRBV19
CASSITALNTEAFF
TGTGCCAGTAGTATAACAGCCTTGAACACTGAAGCTTTCTTT
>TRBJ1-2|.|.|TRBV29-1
CSVERVNYGYTF
TGCAGCGTTGAGAGGGTTAACTATGGCTACACCTTC
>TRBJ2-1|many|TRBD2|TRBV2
CASSEERELNEQFF
TGTGCCAGCAGTGAGGAGCGGGAGTTAAATGAGCAGTTCTTC
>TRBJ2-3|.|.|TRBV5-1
CASSLYRPSGTDTQYF
TGCGCCAGCAGCTTGTATAGGCCCTCTGGCACAGATACGCAGTATTTT
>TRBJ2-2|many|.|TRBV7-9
CARDRGSGELFF
TGTGCCAGAGATAGGGGTTCCGGGGAGCTGTTTTTT
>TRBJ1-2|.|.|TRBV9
CASSVADGYSGGYTF
TGTGCCAGCAGCGTAGCGGACGGATACAGCGGGGGCTACACCTTC
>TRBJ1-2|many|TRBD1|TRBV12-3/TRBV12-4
CASTLGQLYGYTF
TGTGCCAGCACCCTGGGACAGCTTTATGGCTACACCTTC
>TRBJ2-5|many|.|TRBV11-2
CASSFGRNQETQYF
TGTGCCAGCAGCTTTGGACGGAACCAAGAGACCCAGTACTTC
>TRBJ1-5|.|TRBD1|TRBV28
CASSHYSGTGDQPQHF
TGTGCCAGCAGTCACTACTCCGGGACAGGGGATCAGCCCCAGCATTTT
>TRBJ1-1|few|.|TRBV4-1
CASSKAGATEAFF
TGCGCCAGCAGCAAGGCAGGGGCCACTGAAGCTTTCTTT
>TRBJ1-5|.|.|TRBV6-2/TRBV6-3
CASKRIGKRDSNQPQHF
TGTGCCAGCAAAAGGATAGGGAAAAGGGATAGCAATCAGCCCCAGCATTTT
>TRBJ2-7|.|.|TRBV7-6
CASSLGRTTRAYEQYF
TGTGCCAGCAGCTTAGGTAGGACAACTAGGGCCTACGAGCAGTACTTC
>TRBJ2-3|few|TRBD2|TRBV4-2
CASSQETGGPVDTQYF
TGTGCCAGCAGCCAAGAGACGGGAGGGCCTGTAGATACGCAGTATTTT
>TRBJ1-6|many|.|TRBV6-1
CASSPLGTGNSPLHF
TGTGCCAGCAGTCCGCTCGGGACTGGGAATTCACCCCTCCACTTT
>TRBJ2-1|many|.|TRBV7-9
CASSRGAGSYNEQFF
TGTGCCAGCAGCCGCGGGGCCGGCTCCTACAATGAGCAGTTCTTC
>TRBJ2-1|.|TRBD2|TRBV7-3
CASSLDASGSMNEQFF
TGTGCCAGCAGCTTAGACGCCAGCGGGAGTATGAATGAGCAGTTCTTC